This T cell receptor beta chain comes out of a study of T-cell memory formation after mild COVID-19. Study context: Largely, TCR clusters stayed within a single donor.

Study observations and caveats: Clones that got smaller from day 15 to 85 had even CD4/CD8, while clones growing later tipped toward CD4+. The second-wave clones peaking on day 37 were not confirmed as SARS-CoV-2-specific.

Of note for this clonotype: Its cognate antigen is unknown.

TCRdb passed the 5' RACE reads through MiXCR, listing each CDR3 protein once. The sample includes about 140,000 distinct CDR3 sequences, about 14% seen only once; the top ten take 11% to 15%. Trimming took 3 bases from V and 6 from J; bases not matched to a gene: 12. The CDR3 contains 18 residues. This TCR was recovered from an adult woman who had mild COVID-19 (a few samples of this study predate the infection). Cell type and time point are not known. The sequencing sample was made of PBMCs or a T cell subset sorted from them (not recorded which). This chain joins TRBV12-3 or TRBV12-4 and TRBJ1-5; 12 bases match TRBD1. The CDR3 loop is CASSFRLGQGARTQPQHF. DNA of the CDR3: TGTGCCAGCAGTTTCAGGTTGGGACAGGGGGCGCGTACTCAGCCCCAGCATTTT.